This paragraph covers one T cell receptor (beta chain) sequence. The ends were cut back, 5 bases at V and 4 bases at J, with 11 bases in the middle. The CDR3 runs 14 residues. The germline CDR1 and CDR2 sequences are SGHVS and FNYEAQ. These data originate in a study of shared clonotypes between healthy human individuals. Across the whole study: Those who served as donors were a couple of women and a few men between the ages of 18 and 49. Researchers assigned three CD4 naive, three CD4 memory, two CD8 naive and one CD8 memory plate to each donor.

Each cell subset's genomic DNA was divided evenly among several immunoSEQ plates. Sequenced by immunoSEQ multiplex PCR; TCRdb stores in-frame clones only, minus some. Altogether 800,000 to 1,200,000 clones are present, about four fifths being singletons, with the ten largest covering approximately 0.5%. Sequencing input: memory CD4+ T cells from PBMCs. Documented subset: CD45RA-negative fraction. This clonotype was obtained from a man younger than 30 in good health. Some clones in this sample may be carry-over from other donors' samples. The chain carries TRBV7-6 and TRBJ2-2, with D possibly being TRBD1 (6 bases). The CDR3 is CASSPVGATGELFF. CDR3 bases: TGTGCCAGCAGCCCGGTGGGGGCCACCGGGGAGCTGTTTTTT.